This TCR beta chain was documented in a study of T-cell reconstitution after alpha-beta-depleted transplantation in children. Germline V gene data show CDR1 as MDHEN and CDR2 as SYDVKM. The ends lost 8 bases at V and 6 bases at J; junction bases unmatched: 23. The CDR3 is 18 amino acids. Study-wide results and caveats: When one year had passed after transplant, most T-cell counts and diversity came from newly produced T cells. Reports say that about two months after transplant, the alpha-beta T cells came out of several hundred graft clones that had expanded. At day 60, the high TCRbeta diversity found in some patients originated from recipient T cells and thymic progenitors that had survived.

By sample share, this clonotype is medium-sized. Its antigen remains unidentified. Preparation of the TCRbeta library used unique molecular identifiers. In TCRdb, the PCR reads were re-called with MiXCR into one record per CDR3 protein. This sample has about 7,200 distinct CDR3 sequences, with 4% to 5.5% found just once. The sequence derives from a child younger than two who had a stem cell transplant for acute myeloid leukemia, so the T cells may come from the graft donor. The genes are TRBV28 and TRBJ2-7; 9 bases are shared with TRBD2. This specimen consisted of PBMCs, mostly from graft donor cells, obtained 180 days after TCRalphabeta/CD19-depleted stem cell transplant. CDR3 in amino acids: CASHRGGRALGMVSEQYF. CDR3 DNA: TGTGCCAGCCACCGAGGCGGGAGGGCCCTCGGAATGGTAAGCGAGCAGTACTTC.